One sample yielded the 27 T cell receptor beta chains listed below, sequenced in a study of beta chain features in type 1 diabetes. What was sequenced were expressed TCRB transcripts, since all of the isolated RNA had been reverse transcribed. Generated by immunoSEQ multiplex PCR, the TCRdb table keeps only in-frame clones and is missing some. Found here are around 44,000 clones, roughly 50% of them singletons; the top ten hold roughly 0.27%. The sequenced material came from stem cell memory CD4+ T cells from blood. Receptor source: a woman in her twenties or thirties in good health.

J is TRBJ1-2 and V is TRBV6-5; TRBD1 matches 10 bases. There are 15 residues in the CDR3. V lost 5 bases and J lost 4; bases outside the gene matches: 7. Germline values: CDR1 MNHEY, CDR2 SVGAGI. This chain's CDR3 is CASSKPGQGLYGYTF. CDR3 bases: TGTGCCAGCAGTAAGCCGGGACAGGGGCTCTATGGCTACACCTTC.

This clone has only a few counts. V is TRBV7-3 and J is TRBJ2-3; tentative D call: TRBD2 (6 bases). This CDR3 is 15 amino acids long. The V end was cut by 5 bases, the J end by 4 bases, with 16 bases between. Germline V gives CDR1 SGHTA, CDR2 FQGTGA. The CDR3 is CASSRFGGTPDTQYF. The CDR3 region has the DNA TGTGCCAGCAGCCGCTTCGGGGGAACACCAGATACGCAGTATTTT.

The rearrangement joins TRBV19 to TRBJ2-2; TRBD1 matches 10 bases. The length of the CDR3 is 16 residues. V gave up 3 bases and J gave up 3 bases; unmatched junction bases: 4. Germline CDR1 and CDR2: LNHDA and SQIVND (reference sequence). As DNA, the CDR3 is TGTGCCAGTAGTATCCGAGGGACAGGGGACACCGGGGAGCTGTTTTTT. Translation gives CASSIRGTGDTGELFF.

CDR3 nucleotides: TGTGCCAGCAGCTTCTATCGCAGGGGAAGGGTTAGCTATGGCTACACCTTC. Its protein product is CASSFYRRGRVSYGYTF. The chain carries TRBV7-2 and TRBJ1-2; possible D gene TRBD1, 6 bases. V lost 3 bases to trimming and J lost 4 bases, with 21 bases between them. Germline CDR1 reads SGHTA; CDR2 reads FQGNSA. The CDR3 has 17 amino acids.

The gene calls are TRBV29-1 and TRBJ2-1; 9 bases are shared with TRBD2. Germline V gene data show CDR1 as SQVTM and CDR2 as ANQGSEA. The ends lost 7 bases at V and 5 bases at J; junction bases unmatched: 9. There are 14 residues in the CDR3. The DNA for the CDR3 is TGCAGCGCGGGTCCGGGACTAGCCAACAATGAGCAGTTCTTC. This codes for CSAGPGLANNEQFF.

This clone was observed a handful of times. CDR3 sequence reads: CASSPRTSGARTEQFF. In DNA, the CDR3 is TGTGCCAGCAGCCCCCGGACTAGCGGGGCCCGCACTGAGCAGTTCTTC. The chain combines TRBV7-2 with TRBJ2-1, with 12 bases that match TRBD2. The CDR3 extends over 16 amino acids. Germline-derived CDR1 and CDR2 are SGHTA and FQGNSA. V shed 5 bases and J 9 bases; nucleotides not matched to a gene: 11.

The V and J genes are TRBV18 and TRBJ2-1; D might be TRBD1 (6 bases). The germline V gene encodes CDR1 KGHSH and CDR2 LQKENI. The CDR3 extends over 15 amino acids. V lost 6 bases to trimming and J lost 9 bases, with 21 bases between them. In DNA form, the CDR3 reads TGTGCCAGCTCGCCTGATAGTCTCCTAGGGGGTGAGCAGTTCTTC. Translating it yields CASSPDSLLGGEQFF.

This chain joins TRBV11-2 and TRBJ1-5; D is uncertain. Germline lookup yields CDR1 SGHAT and CDR2 FQNNGV. The CDR3 spans 14 residues. Trimming stripped 0 bases from V and 6 bases from J, with 9 bases between. The CDR3 reads CASSLDTVGQPQHF. The CDR3 nucleotides read TGTGCCAGCAGCTTAGATACTGTCGGTCAGCCCCAGCATTTT. Together with reference TRBV11-2 and TRBJ1-5, the CDR3 gives the full variable domain: EAGVAQSPRYKIIEKRQSVAFWCNPISGHATLYWYQQILGQGPKLLIQFQNNGVVDDSQLPKDRFSAERLKGVDSTLKIQPAKLEDSAVYLCASSLDTVGQPQHFGDGTRLSIL.

This clone showed up just a few times. The V call is TRBV7-2, the J call TRBJ2-3, with D possibly TRBD1 on 5 matching bases. CDR3 length: 16 amino acids. CDR1 and CDR2 from the germline V gene are SGHTA and FQGNSA. The V end lost 1 base, the J end lost 1 base, and 12 bases lay between the germline ends. CDR3 coding DNA: TGTGCCAGCAGCTTAGTACCGCAGGGCCGCACAGATACGCAGTATTTT. Protein product: CASSLVPQGRTDTQYF. Full variable domain (missing parts from reference TRBV7-2 and TRBJ2-3): GAGVSQSPSNKVTEKGKDVELRCDPISGHTALYWYRQSLGQGLEFLIYFQGNSAPDKSGLPSDRFSAERTGGSVSTLTIQRTQQEDSAVYLCASSLVPQGRTDTQYFGPGTRLTVL.

The chain couples TRBV7-8 to TRBJ2-5; D may be TRBD2 (6 bases). The CDR3 spans 16 residues. The germline CDR1 and CDR2 sequences are SGHVS and FQNEAQ. Trimming left V 1 base short and J 2 bases short, with 14 bases between. In DNA form, the CDR3 reads TGTGCCAGCAGCTTAGGCGTGGGAGCGGGTCAAGAGACCCAGTACTTC. Protein product: CASSLGVGAGQETQYF.

There are a few counts of this clone. The J gene is TRBJ1-5, the V gene TRBV18, with D perhaps matching TRBD1 (6 bases). Germline V gene sequence: CDR1 KGHSH, CDR2 LQKENI. This CDR3 comprises 16 residues. V lost 0 bases, J lost 7 bases, and 16 bases lay in between. The DNA of the CDR3 is TGTGCCAGCTCACCACCTGGGGACAAGTCGTTACAGCCCCAGCATTTT. It encodes CASSPPGDKSLQPQHF. Full variable domain (remainder filled in from reference TRBV18 and TRBJ1-5): NAGVMQNPRHLVRRRGQEARLRCSPMKGHSHVYWYRQLPEEGLKFMVYLQKENIIDESGMPKERFSAEFPKEGPSILRIQQVVRGDSAAYFCASSPPGDKSLQPQHFGDGTRLSIL.

This rearrangement joins TRBV9 to TRBJ2-2, with D possibly matching TRBD2 (5 bases). Germline V gene data show CDR1 as SGDLS and CDR2 as YYNGEE. The CDR3 has 16 residues. V was shortened by 0 bases and J by 4 bases, with 13 bases between the two germline ends. CDR3 in DNA: TGTGCCAGCAGCGTAGGTAGTAGGGCGGGCACCGGGGAGCTGTTTTTT. This gives the protein CASSVGSRAGTGELFF.

This clone was detected a few times. The genes are TRBV14 and TRBJ2-1, with 8 bases aligning to TRBD2. J lost 6 bases, V lost 3 bases, and 7 bases had no gene match. Germline CDR1 reads SGHDN; CDR2 reads FVKESK. CDR3 length equals 15 residues. CDR3 loop: CASSQVAGIINEQFF. CDR3 nucleotide sequence: TGTGCCAGCAGCCAGGTAGCGGGAATTATCAATGAGCAGTTCTTC.

Only a few counts were recorded for this clone. The genes are TRBV28 and TRBJ2-4; D gene uncertain. The V gene's germline CDR1 is MDHEN and CDR2 SYDVKM. V dropped 7 bases and J dropped 1 base, with 14 bases sitting between them. This CDR3 comprises 15 residues. This CDR3 is CASNGGPVAKNIQYF. CDR3 bases: TGTGCCAGCAATGGCGGTCCGGTGGCCAAAAACATTCAGTACTTC.

V gene TRBV27 combines with J gene TRBJ2-1; D might be TRBD2 (5 bases). The CDR3 sequence is 16 residues long. Germline V gives CDR1 MNHEY, CDR2 SMNVEV (reference sequence). The V gene lost 2 bases and the J gene lost 3 bases, with 14 bases spanning the gap. CDR3 sequence: CASSLILGPVYNEQFF. CDR3 nucleotides: TGTGCCAGCAGTTTAATACTAGGCCCCGTCTACAATGAGCAGTTCTTC.

The chain couples TRBV7-3 to TRBJ2-7, with 7 bases identical to TRBD2. Germline V gene data show CDR1 as SGHTA and CDR2 as FQGTGA. The CDR3 extends over 17 amino acids. V shed 1 base, J shed 2 bases, and the junction held 11 bases outside the gene matches. The CDR3 spells CASSLNPVSSGPYEQYF. The CDR3, as DNA: TGTGCCAGCAGCTTAAATCCGGTCTCTAGCGGTCCCTACGAGCAGTACTTC.

This chain joins TRBV5-1 and TRBJ1-2, with a possible D match to TRBD1 (6 bases). The length of the CDR3 is 15 residues. The germline V and J ends were trimmed by 4 bases and 6 bases, with 19 bases remaining between them. Germline lookup yields CDR1 SGHRS and CDR2 YFSETQ. The CDR3 DNA reads as TGCGCCAGCAGCCTCCAAACGGCGGGGGGCGATGGCTACACCTTC. This codes for CASSLQTAGGDGYTF.

The chain has TRBV30 and TRBJ2-1; the match to TRBD2 covers 16 bases. This CDR3 is 19 amino acids long. Germline lookup yields CDR1 GTSNPN and CDR2 SVGIG (reference sequence). Trimming at V came to 3 bases and at J to 2 bases, leaving 10 bases not matched to a gene. The CDR3 sequence is CAWRRLGTSGRATYNEQFF. In DNA, the CDR3 is TGTGCCTGGAGGAGGCTGGGGACTAGCGGGAGGGCCACCTACAATGAGCAGTTCTTC.

The V gene is TRBV18, the J gene TRBJ2-1; 10 nucleotides match TRBD1. Germline V lookup: CDR1 KGHSH, CDR2 LQKENI. Trimming at V came to 0 bases and at J to 6 bases, leaving 5 bases not matched to a gene. CDR3 length: 16 residues. The CDR3 DNA reads as TGTGCCAGCTCACCACCCGGGACAGGGGTTTTCAATGAGCAGTTCTTC. As protein: CASSPPGTGVFNEQFF.

This chain links TRBV28 with TRBJ1-4, with TRBD1 matching 9 bases. V gave up 5 bases and J gave up 10 bases; unmatched junction bases: 17. Germline V gives CDR1 MDHEN, CDR2 SYDVKM. The CDR3 has 17 amino acids. CDR3: CASSTPGQGNTVRKLFF. CDR3 coding DNA: TGTGCCAGCAGTACCCCGGGACAGGGTAATACAGTGCGAAAACTGTTTTTT.

The chain joins TRBV18 to TRBJ2-1, with 7 positions matching TRBD2. The CDR3 spans 13 residues. Germline loops: CDR1 KGHSH, CDR2 LQKENI. The trim removed 6 bases at V and 8 bases at J, leaving 7 bases unmatched. The CDR3 sequence is CASSMTSTHEQFF. Here the CDR3 DNA reads TGTGCCAGCTCCATGACTAGCACCCATGAGCAGTTCTTC.

The gene calls are TRBV15 and TRBJ2-6; D unclear. The V gene's germline CDR1 is LNHNV and CDR2 YYDKDF (reference sequence). This CDR3 contains 16 residues. Trimming stripped 3 bases from V and 0 bases from J, with 9 bases between. CDR3 DNA: TGTGCCACCAGCAGTCTTATCTTCTCTGGGGCCAACGTCCTGACTTTC. As protein: CATSSLIFSGANVLTF.

A few counts support this clone. This chain links TRBV28 with TRBJ2-1; D possibly corresponds to TRBD1 (5 bases). The V end lost 10 bases, the J end lost 12 bases, and 16 bases lay between the germline ends. Germline-derived CDR1 and CDR2 are MDHEN and SYDVKM. The CDR3 extends over 11 amino acids. CDR3 DNA sequence: TGTGCCACCGACAGAGAGAGGATGCAGTTCTTC. The encoded protein is CATDRERMQFF. The complete variable domain, with remaining parts taken from reference TRBV28 and TRBJ2-1, reads DVKVTQSSRYLVKRTGEKVFLECVQDMDHENMFWYRQDPGLGLRLIYFSYDVKMKEKGDIPEGYSVSREKKERFSLILESASTNQTSMYLCATDRERMQFFGPGTRLTVL.

The chain couples TRBV10-3 to TRBJ2-7; D is unclear. From germline, CDR1 is ENHRY and CDR2 SYGVKD. The CDR3 sequence is 8 residues long. The germline V and J ends were trimmed by 11 bases and 6 bases, with 5 bases remaining between them. DNA of the CDR3: TGTGCCGCCGGCGAGCAGTACTTC. It codes for CAAGEQYF.

The rearrangement links TRBV7-2 to TRBJ1-5; D is perhaps TRBD1 (6 bases). The CDR3 is made up of 13 amino acids. The ends were cut back, 6 bases at V and 1 base at J, with 7 bases in the middle. Looked up from germline, CDR1 is SGHTA and CDR2 is FQGNSA. For the CDR3, the DNA is TGTGCCAGCAGTGGACAGAGCAATCAGCCCCAGCATTTT. It yields the protein CASSGQSNQPQHF. Drawing the rest from reference TRBV7-2 and TRBJ1-5, the complete variable domain is GAGVSQSPSNKVTEKGKDVELRCDPISGHTALYWYRQSLGQGLEFLIYFQGNSAPDKSGLPSDRFSAERTGGSVSTLTIQRTQQEDSAVYLCASSGQSNQPQHFGDGTRLSIL.

The chain carries TRBV5-1 and TRBJ2-7; 13 nucleotides line up with TRBD2. Germline lookup yields CDR1 SGHRS and CDR2 YFSETQ. The CDR3 has 18 amino acids. V dropped 1 base and J dropped 6; count of bases not matched to a gene: 13. In nucleotides, the CDR3 is TGCGCCAGCAGCTTGACTAGCGGGAGGGCAGGTCGGGCACGCGAGCAGTACTTC. Translated: CASSLTSGRAGRAREQYF.

There are a few counts of this clone. The rearrangement joins TRBV14 to TRBJ2-1; 12 bases fit TRBD2. The CDR3 length is 18 residues. V was clipped by 1 base and J by 4 bases; unmatched bases: 8. Germline V gene lookup returns CDR1 SGHDN and CDR2 FVKESK. Here the CDR3 DNA reads TGTGCCAGCAGCCAAGGCGCCCGACTAGCGGGAGATTACAATGAGCAGTTCTTC. Its translation: CASSQGARLAGDYNEQFF.